This TCR beta chain was recorded in a study of blood T cells in healthy people across ages. CDR3 length: 16 residues. CDR1 MNHEY and CDR2 SMNVEV come from the germline V gene (reference sequence). As regards this clonotype: Its antigen is unknown. The germline gene is not matched at one end of the junction; a read error may be the cause.

With a J-beta primer mix and a sample-barcoded 5' primer, a second PCR ran about 7 to 11 cycles. TCRdb itself ran the 5' RACE reads through MiXCR, one entry per CDR3 protein. The data show 720,000 or so distinct CDR3 sequences, 40% to 50% seen once. Study conclusions and caveats: In the absence of known donor CMV status, changes in expanded clonotypes were possibly confounded.

Sequenced sample: blood. The chain combines TRBV27 with TRBJ2-4; possibly TRBD1 for D (6 bases). The TCR originated in a man at least 80 years old in good health. In DNA form, the CDR3 reads TGTGCCAGCGGTTTATCGGCAGGGGTAGCCAAAAACATTCAGTACTTC. Translation: CASGLSAGVAKNIQYF.